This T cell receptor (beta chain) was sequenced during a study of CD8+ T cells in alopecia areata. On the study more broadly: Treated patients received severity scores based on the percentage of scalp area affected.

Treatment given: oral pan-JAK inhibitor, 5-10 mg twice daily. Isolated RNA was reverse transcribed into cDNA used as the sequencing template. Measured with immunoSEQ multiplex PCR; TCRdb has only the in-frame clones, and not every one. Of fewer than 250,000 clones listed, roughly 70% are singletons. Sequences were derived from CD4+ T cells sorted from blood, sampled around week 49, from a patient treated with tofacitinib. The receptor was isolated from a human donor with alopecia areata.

The DNA for the CDR3 is TGCGCCAGCAGAGAGGGCTCCTACAATGAGCAGTTCTTC. Amino acids: CASREGSYNEQFF. The rearrangement uses TRBV5-1 and TRBJ2-1; weak D call: TRBD2 (5 bases). The CDR3 extends over 13 amino acids. Trimming shortened V by 5 bases and J by 0 bases, and 6 bases separated the two germline ends. Germline assignment: CDR1 SGHRS and CDR2 YFSETQ.